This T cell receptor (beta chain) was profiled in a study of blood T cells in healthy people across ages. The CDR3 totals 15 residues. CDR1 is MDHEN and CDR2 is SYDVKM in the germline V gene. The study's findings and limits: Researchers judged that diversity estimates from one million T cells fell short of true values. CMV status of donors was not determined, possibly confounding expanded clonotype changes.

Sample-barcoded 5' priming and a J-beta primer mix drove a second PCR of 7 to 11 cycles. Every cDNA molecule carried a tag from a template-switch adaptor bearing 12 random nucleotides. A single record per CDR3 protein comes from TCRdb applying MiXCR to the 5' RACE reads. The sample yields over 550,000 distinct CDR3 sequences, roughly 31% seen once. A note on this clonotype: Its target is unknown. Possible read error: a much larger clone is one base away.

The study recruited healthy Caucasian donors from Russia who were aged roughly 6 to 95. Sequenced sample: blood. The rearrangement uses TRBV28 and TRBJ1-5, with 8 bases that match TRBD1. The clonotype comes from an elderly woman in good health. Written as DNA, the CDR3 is TGTGCCGGCAGTCCCGACAGGGGTAGCAATCAGCCCCAGCATTTT. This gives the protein CAGSPDRGSNQPQHF.